The 19 T cell receptor beta chains listed next were all sequenced from one sample in a study of cytomegalovirus exposure and HLA in healthy donors. The PCR had 60 Vbeta and 13 Jbeta primers. TCRdb's table, derived via immunoSEQ multiplex PCR, lists solely in-frame clones and lacks some. The sample comprises 97,000 or so clones, around 80% of which are singletons, and roughly 1.5% rests with the top ten. Input material: PBMCs. The receptors come from a man aged 40-49 years in good health and CMV-seronegative.

In the case of this clone: This sample includes further DNA sequences coding for the same CDR3. V is TRBV7-9 and J is TRBJ1-1; no clear D gene. The V gene's germline CDR1 is SEHNR and CDR2 FQNEAQ (reference sequence). The CDR3 runs 13 residues. The V gene lost 1 base and the J gene lost 0 bases, with 3 bases spanning the gap. The CDR3 sequence: CASSLDMNTEAFF. The CDR3 nucleotides read TGTGCCAGCAGCTTAGATATGAACACTGAAGCTTTCTTT.

The rearrangement joins TRBV6-5 to TRBJ1-2, with D maybe TRBD1 (6 bases). The germline V gene encodes CDR1 MNHEY and CDR2 SVGAGI. V was clipped by 6 bases and J by 8 bases, with 16 bases between them. The CDR3 contains 13 residues. Here the CDR3 DNA reads TGTGCCAGCAGCAAGGACAGCGGCAGGGGCTACACCTTC. This gives the protein CASSKDSGRGYTF.

The genes are TRBV7-2 and TRBJ2-6, with TRBD1 identical over 9 bases. Germline V gives CDR1 SGHTA, CDR2 FQGNSA. The CDR3 is made up of 16 amino acids. Trimming at V came to 5 bases and at J to 3 bases, leaving 5 bases not matched to a gene. In DNA, the CDR3 is TGTGCCAGCAGCAGAAACAGGGGGCGTGGGGCCAACGTCCTGACTTTC. Protein sequence: CASSRNRGRGANVLTF.

On this clone itself: One end of the junction does not line up with germline, which may come from a read error. V and J are TRBV28 and TRBJ2-5, with D possibly matching TRBD1 (6 bases). CDR3 length: 12 amino acids. Germline V lookup: CDR1 MDHEN, CDR2 SYDVKM. The CDR3 DNA reads as TGTGCCAGCAACAACTTAGGACAGACAGCTGACTTC. It codes for CASNNLGQTADF.

The chain is built from TRBV27 and TRBJ1-6; perhaps TRBD1 as D (6 bases). The CDR3 runs to 15 residues. Between the trimmed V and J ends, which lost 6 bases and 4 bases, there was a span of 13 bases. The germline gives CDR1 MNHEY, CDR2 SMNVEV (reference sequence). This chain's CDR3 is CASRPIGQYNSPLHF. In DNA form, the CDR3 reads TGTGCCAGCAGACCCATAGGACAGTATAATTCACCCCTCCACTTT.

This chain links TRBV6-1 with TRBJ2-7, with D possibly matching TRBD2 (5 bases). V lost 4 bases and J 2 bases, leaving 12 bases between the germline ends. The CDR3 spans 14 residues. Germline assignment: CDR1 MNHNS and CDR2 SASEGT. The DNA for the CDR3 is TGTGCCAGCAGTGTGTACGGGGTGACCTACGAGCAGTACTTC. Protein sequence: CASSVYGVTYEQYF.

V usage is TRBV7-8 and J usage is TRBJ1-4; a weak D match, TRBD1 (6 bases). This CDR3 comprises 15 residues. Germline CDR1 is SGHVS and CDR2 is FQNEAQ. Between the trimmed V and J ends, which lost 5 bases and 8 bases, there was a span of 18 bases. The CDR3 nucleotides are TGTGCCAGCAGCAGCCGGGGGGGGCTGCAAGAAAAACTGTTTTTT. Protein: CASSSRGGLQEKLFF. Filled out from reference TRBV7-8 and TRBJ1-4, the complete variable domain reads GAGVSQSPRYKVAKRGQDVALRCDPISGHVSLFWYQQALGQGPEFLTYFQNEAQLDKSGLPSDRFFAERPEGSVSTLKIQRTQQEDSAVYLCASSSRGGLQEKLFFGSGTQLSVL.

This rearrangement joins TRBV4-1 to TRBJ2-6; possible D gene TRBD1, 6 bases. Germline V gene lookup returns CDR1 MGHRA and CDR2 YSYEKL. Trimming took 0 bases from V and 0 from J, leaving 12 bases between them. The CDR3 spans 18 residues. The CDR3 nucleotides are TGCGCCAGCAGCCAAGATGACAGGACCGTCTCTGGGGCCAACGTCCTGACTTTC. This sequence encodes CASSQDDRTVSGANVLTF.

The table lists this clone with a few counts. V gene TRBV7-8 combines with J gene TRBJ1-5, with D perhaps TRBD1 (6 bases). Per germline, CDR1 SGHVS and CDR2 FQNEAQ. The V and J ends lost 4 bases and 3 bases respectively, with 13 bases between them. The CDR3 totals 15 residues. CDR3: CASSSTGQHNQPQHF. The CDR3 DNA reads as TGTGCCAGCAGCTCAACCGGACAGCACAATCAGCCCCAGCATTTT.

The chain uses TRBV6-1 and TRBJ2-1; 7 bases fit TRBD1. Germline values: CDR1 MNHNS, CDR2 SASEGT. The CDR3 is 13 residues long. V was pared by 5 bases and J by 7 bases, with 5 bases of the junction left unmatched. The CDR3 coding sequence is TGTGCCAGCAGTACAGGGGTTCGGAATGAGCAGTTCTTC. This translates into CASSTGVRNEQFF.

The rearrangement uses TRBV14 and TRBJ1-3; D call uncertain. Germline CDR1 and CDR2: SGHDN and FVKESK. The CDR3 spans 15 residues. The V gene lost 4 bases and the J gene lost 2 bases, with 12 bases spanning the gap. CDR3 in amino acids: CASSPTVGAGNTIYF. Written as DNA, the CDR3 is TGTGCCAGCAGCCCGACCGTCGGGGCTGGAAACACCATATATTTT.

The chain has TRBV11-3 and TRBJ2-1; D possibly corresponds to TRBD2 (5 bases). Per the germline V gene, CDR1 is SGHNT and CDR2 is YENEEA. V was cut by 5 bases and J by 0 bases, with 14 bases left in between. This CDR3 comprises 16 residues. CDR3 in amino acids: CASSPRGESSYNEQFF. For the CDR3, the DNA is TGTGCCAGCAGCCCCCGGGGAGAGAGCTCCTACAATGAGCAGTTCTTC.

The J gene is TRBJ1-4, the V gene TRBV5-4; D not resolved. Germline V gives CDR1 SGHNT, CDR2 YYREEE (reference sequence). The CDR3 runs to 16 residues. Trimming cost V 0 bases and J 2 bases, with 11 bases left between them. In DNA, the CDR3 is TGTGCCAGCAGCTTGGGGCCCCCGAGGACTAATGAAAAACTGTTTTTT. As protein: CASSLGPPRTNEKLFF.

The table lists this clone with a few counts. The V call is TRBV7-9, the J call TRBJ2-5, with a weak D call TRBD1 (6 bases). The V end was cut by 1 base, the J end by 5 bases, with 17 bases between. This CDR3 comprises 16 residues. Per germline, CDR1 SEHNR and CDR2 FQNEAQ (reference sequence). The DNA for the CDR3 is TGTGCCAGCAGCTTAGTAGTCGCAGGGGAGAGGGAGACCCAGTACTTC. Its translation: CASSLVVAGERETQYF.

The DNA of the CDR3 is TGTGCCAGCAGCTTAGGTACAGCGGGGGACCGCTACGAGCAGTACTTC. Its translation: CASSLGTAGDRYEQYF. The chain links TRBV7-6 to TRBJ2-7; 8 nucleotides agree with TRBD2. Germline V gives CDR1 SGHVS, CDR2 FNYEAQ. The trim removed 1 base at V and 3 bases at J, leaving 8 bases unmatched. The CDR3 runs 16 residues.

The genes are TRBV5-6 and TRBJ2-7; perhaps TRBD1 as D (6 bases). CDR1 is SGHDT and CDR2 is YYEEEE in the germline V gene. V shed 4 bases and J shed 2 bases, with 10 bases lying between them. CDR3 size: 13 residues. For the CDR3, the DNA is TGTGCCAGCAGCCCAGGGGACCCCTACGAGCAGTACTTC. This gives the protein CASSPGDPYEQYF.

This clone was detected a few times. The chain recombines TRBV7-3 with TRBJ2-3; weak D call: TRBD1 (6 bases). The V gene's germline CDR1 is SGHTA and CDR2 FQGTGA. The CDR3 is 16 amino acids. V lost 5 bases to trimming and J lost 3 bases, with 18 bases between them. The CDR3 spells CASSPPGTSGTDTQYF. The CDR3, as DNA: TGTGCCAGCAGCCCCCCCGGGACAAGTGGAACAGATACGCAGTATTTT.

The chain couples TRBV28 to TRBJ1-5; a possible D gene is TRBD1 (6 bases). The length of the CDR3 is 15 residues. V was trimmed by 3 bases and J by 7 bases, leaving 16 bases between them. Germline V gives CDR1 MDHEN, CDR2 SYDVKM. CDR3 in amino acids: CASSFRGGAGQPQHF. The DNA of the CDR3 is TGTGCCAGCAGTTTTAGGGGGGGGGCTGGGCAGCCCCAGCATTTT.

In this sample, this clone turned up once. The chain has TRBV5-6 and TRBJ2-1; 7 bases line up with TRBD1. Looked up from germline, CDR1 is SGHDT and CDR2 is YYEEEE. J gave up 0 bases and V 4 bases, and 16 bases lay outside the gene matches. The CDR3 totals 19 residues. The CDR3 region has the DNA TGTGCCAGCAGCCTTAGTAGGGCACAGGGGAAGAGCTCCTACAATGAGCAGTTCTTC. Translated: CASSLSRAQGKSSYNEQFF. Supplemented by reference TRBV5-6 and TRBJ2-1, the full variable domain reads DAGVTQSPTHLIKTRGQQVTLRCSPKSGHDTVSWYQQALGQGPQFIFQYYEEEERQRGNFPDRFSGHQFPNYSSELNVNALLLGDSALYLCASSLSRAQGKSSYNEQFFGPGTRLTVL.